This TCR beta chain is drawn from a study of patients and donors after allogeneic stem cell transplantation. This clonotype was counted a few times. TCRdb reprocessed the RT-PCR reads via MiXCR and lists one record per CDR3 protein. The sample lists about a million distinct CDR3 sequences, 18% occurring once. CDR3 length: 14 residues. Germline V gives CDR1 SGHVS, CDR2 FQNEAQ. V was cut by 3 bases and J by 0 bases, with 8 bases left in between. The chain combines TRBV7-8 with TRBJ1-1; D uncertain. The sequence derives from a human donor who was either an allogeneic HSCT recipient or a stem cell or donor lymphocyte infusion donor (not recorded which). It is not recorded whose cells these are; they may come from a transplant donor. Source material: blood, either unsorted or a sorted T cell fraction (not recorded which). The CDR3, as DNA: TGTGCCAGCAGCTTTGTGGGTGTGAACACTGAAGCTTTCTTT. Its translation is CASSFVGVNTEAFF. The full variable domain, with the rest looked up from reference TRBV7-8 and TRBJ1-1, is GAGVSQSPRYKVAKRGQDVALRCDPISGHVSLFWYQQALGQGPEFLTYFQNEAQLDKSGLPSDRFFAERPEGSVSTLKIQRTQQEDSAVYLCASSFVGVNTEAFFGQGTRLTVV.